This T cell receptor beta chain was sequenced for a study of T cell repertoires in cytomegalovirus infection. Findings and limits, study-wide: Summed public TCR beta family frequency identified CMV carriers bearing the relevant HLA.

About this clonotype itself: Its antigen is undetermined.

TCRdb re-called the reads through MiXCR, storing one row per CDR3 protein. Of about 100,000 distinct CDR3 sequences in the sample, roughly 40% are singletons; the top ten hold approximately 69%. The TCR sequence derives from a human donor in good health (CMV status not recorded). Some clones in this sample may be carry-over from other donors' samples. Sequencing was performed on CD8+ T cells from cultured PBMCs, taken from culture after CMV antigen stimulation.

CDR3 amino acids: CASNPGFSNYGYTF. CDR3 coding DNA: TGTGCCAGCAATCCGGGATTTTCGAACTATGGCTACACCTTC. The chain links TRBV27 to TRBJ1-2; the D is unclear. Germline V gene data show CDR1 as MNHEY and CDR2 as SMNVEV (reference sequence). This CDR3 is built from 14 residues. Trimming took 7 bases from V and 2 from J, leaving 14 bases between them.